Presented here are 15 T cell receptor beta chains from one specimen sequenced in a study of T cell responses to AZD1222 COVID-19 vaccine. The table came from immunoSEQ multiplex PCR; TCRdb's copy has only in-frame clones and leaves some out. The table has just under 35,000 clones, 65% to 90% seen once. The material was peripheral blood, obtained on day 0 of AZD1222 vaccination. These receptors were taken from an adult in good health.

V and J are TRBV28 and TRBJ1-5; unclear D gene. Germline V gene data show CDR1 as MDHEN and CDR2 as SYDVKM. The V end lost 6 bases, the J end lost 4 bases, and 16 bases lay between the germline ends. This CDR3 is built from 15 residues. CDR3 DNA sequence: TGTGCCAGCAGCGCCGCTGGGGAGACAAATCAGCCCCAGCATTTT. It yields the protein CASSAAGETNQPQHF.

Notes on this clone: This sample also contains other DNA sequences that code for the same CDR3. V usage is TRBV6-2 or TRBV6-3 and J usage is TRBJ2-5; D is uncertain. From germline, CDR1 is MNHEY and CDR2 SVGEGT. The CDR3 contains 13 residues. Trimming removed 0 bases at V and 2 bases at J, with 4 bases between. DNA for the CDR3: TGTGCCAGCAGTTACTCCCCACAAGAGACCCAGTACTTC. Its protein product is CASSYSPQETQYF.

This chain uses TRBV4-1 with TRBJ2-1; weak D call: TRBD2 (6 bases). This CDR3 comprises 11 residues. The germline gives CDR1 MGHRA, CDR2 YSYEKL. Deletions cut 8 bases from V and 8 bases from J, with 10 bases between. CDR3 residues: CASRRGDEQFF. In DNA form, the CDR3 reads TGCGCCAGCCGGAGGGGAGATGAGCAGTTCTTC.

This chain joins TRBV6-2 or TRBV6-3 and TRBJ2-1, with TRBD1 matching 7 bases. CDR1 MNHEY and CDR2 SVGEGT come from the germline V gene. V was pared by 5 bases and J by 5 bases, with 9 bases of the junction left unmatched. The CDR3 extends over 15 amino acids. CDR3 sequence (DNA): TGTGCCAGCAGTACACGACAGGGTTGGAACAATGAGCAGTTCTTC. Protein product: CASSTRQGWNNEQFF.

The V gene is TRBV6-2 or TRBV6-3, the J gene TRBJ2-1; D is perhaps TRBD2 (6 bases). CDR3 length: 15 residues. In germline, CDR1 is MNHEY, CDR2 SVGEGT. Trimming left V 2 bases short and J 6 bases short, with 14 bases between. The CDR3 sequence is CASSYGTFHLNEQFF. DNA for the CDR3: TGTGCCAGCAGTTACGGGACTTTCCACCTCAATGAGCAGTTCTTC.

This clone was detected a few times. The CDR3 here is CASSQESTVNSPQHF. CDR3 DNA: TGCGCCAGCAGCCAAGAATCGACAGTTAATTCGCCCCAGCATTTT. V usage is TRBV4-1 and J usage is TRBJ1-5, with D possibly TRBD1 on 5 matching bases. The CDR3 runs 15 residues. Trimming stripped 0 bases from V and 9 bases from J, with 15 bases between. Germline values: CDR1 MGHRA, CDR2 YSYEKL.

This chain joins TRBV28 and TRBJ1-5, with 7 bases identical to TRBD1. The CDR3 has 16 amino acids. Germline V gene sequence: CDR1 MDHEN, CDR2 SYDVKM. Trimming took 5 bases from V and 5 from J; bases not matched to a gene: 12. The CDR3: CASSIAFGGGDQPQHF. The DNA for the CDR3 is TGTGCCAGCAGTATAGCCTTTGGAGGGGGCGATCAGCCCCAGCATTTT.

V is TRBV7-2 and J is TRBJ1-4; TRBD1 matches 8 bases. Looked up from germline, CDR1 is SGHTA and CDR2 is FQGNSA. The CDR3 totals 19 residues. Trimming removed 5 bases from V and 4 bases from J; junction bases left unmatched: 18. The chain's CDR3 is CASSLVGQGFDALNEKLFF. The CDR3 DNA is TGTGCCAGCAGCCTCGTCGGACAGGGTTTCGACGCACTTAATGAAAAACTGTTTTTT.

The genes are TRBV11-1 and TRBJ1-2; D is unclear. V lost 4 bases and J lost 4, with 10 bases in between. Germline assignment: CDR1 SGHAT and CDR2 FQDESV (reference sequence). The CDR3 spans 13 residues. CDR3 in DNA: TGTGCCAGCAGCTGGATTGACGGCTATGGCTACACCTTC. It specifies CASSWIDGYGYTF.

This clone was observed a handful of times. The genes are TRBV2 and TRBJ2-7; D is perhaps TRBD1 (5 bases). V was shortened by 6 bases and J by 4 bases, with 19 bases between the two germline ends. The CDR3 consists of 15 residues. CDR1 and CDR2 from the germline V gene are SNHLY and FYNNEI. DNA of the CDR3: TGTGCCAGCAGGGAAAGGGGTCCCAGTAATTACGAGCAGTACTTC. It encodes CASRERGPSNYEQYF.

This chain uses TRBV6-5 with TRBJ2-2; no reliable D call. The CDR3 spans 15 residues. V was clipped by 5 bases and J by 2 bases, with 12 bases between them. CDR1 MNHEY and CDR2 SVGAGI come from the germline V gene. The CDR3 nucleotides are TGTGCCAGCAGTATGGCCTGGGGTAACACCGGGGAGCTGTTTTTT. This sequence encodes CASSMAWGNTGELFF.

As DNA, the CDR3 is TGTGCCAGCAGCCAAGTCCTCCTAGCGGACACCTACGAGCAGTACTTC. Amino acids: CASSQVLLADTYEQYF. The J gene is TRBJ2-7, the V gene TRBV4-2; 7 bases line up with TRBD2. The V gene's germline CDR1 is LGHNA and CDR2 YNFKEQ. V dropped 1 base and J dropped 2; count of bases not matched to a gene: 8. The CDR3 extends over 16 amino acids.

The chain carries TRBV6-4 and TRBJ2-7, with a weak D call TRBD2 (6 bases). The germline gives CDR1 MRHNA, CDR2 SNTAGT. V shed 5 bases and J shed 7 bases, with 21 bases lying between them. The CDR3 length is 15 residues. CDR3 region: CASSRNRDFDKEQYF. CDR3 bases: TGTGCCAGCAGTCGTAACCGGGACTTCGATAAGGAGCAGTACTTC.

The V and J genes are TRBV20-1 and TRBJ1-4, with unresolved D. Deletions cut 2 bases from V and 7 bases from J, with 5 bases between. Germline V CDR1 and CDR2: DFQATT, SNEGSKA (reference sequence). The CDR3 contains 11 residues. CDR3 DNA sequence: TGCAGTGCTAGACGAGGTGAAAAACTGTTTTTT. It yields the protein CSARRGEKLFF.

The CDR3 is CASSQLAGLGVLTF. Here the CDR3 DNA reads TGTGCCAGCAGCCAACTAGCGGGGCTTGGGGTCCTGACTTTC. This chain links TRBV3-1 (or the pseudogene TRBV3-2) with TRBJ2-6, with TRBD2 identical over 9 bases. Trimming at V came to 2 bases and at J to 13 bases, leaving 6 bases not matched to a gene. Germline values: CDR1 LGHDT, CDR2 YNNKEL (reference sequence). The CDR3 sequence is 14 residues long.